This passage covers 2 T cell receptor beta chains from one sample sequenced in a study of circulating and synovial CD4+ cells in juvenile arthritis. The data were produced by immunoSEQ multiplex PCR, yet TCRdb's version contains in-frame clones alone and is incomplete. The profile shows about 30,000 clones, just over 90% of them singletons. The material sequenced was CD4+ T cells from blood. The receptors shown here come from a human donor with juvenile idiopathic arthritis.

This chain uses TRBV19 with TRBJ2-2, with TRBD1 matching 11 bases. CDR1 and CDR2 (germline): LNHDA, SQIVND (reference sequence). Trimming at V came to 8 bases and at J to 0 bases, leaving 2 bases not matched to a gene. The CDR3 length is 15 residues. In DNA, the CDR3 is TGTGCCAGTCGGACAGGGGGCGCGAACACCGGGGAGCTGTTTTTT. This encodes CASRTGGANTGELFF.

V gene TRBV5-4 combines with J gene TRBJ1-2, with a tentative D call TRBD1 (5 bases). The V gene's germline CDR1 is SGHNT and CDR2 YYREEE (reference sequence). This CDR3 has 15 amino acids. Trimming took 0 bases from V and 3 from J, leaving 12 bases between them. The CDR3 spells CASSLGRETDYGYTF. CDR3 nucleotides: TGTGCCAGCAGCTTGGGTCGCGAGACAGACTATGGCTACACCTTC.